These T cell receptor beta chains were read from a single sample in a study of shared clonotypes between healthy human individuals. This table comes from immunoSEQ multiplex PCR, and its TCRdb copy is limited to in-frame clones, with some not included. Seen here are roughly 76,000 clones, 50% to 70% observed once, and the top ten hold approximately 56%. Sequencing used memory CD8+ T cells sorted from blood. The receptors originated from a man aged 30-40 years in good health. Each CDR3 is given with its conserved first and last residue. D genes are given only for firm matches.

j_gene | d_gene | v_gene | CDR3aa
TRBJ1-2 | NA | TRBV10-2 | CASRDGGYGYTF
TRBJ2-3 | NA | TRBV10-3 | CAISESGNQDTQYF
TRBJ2-3 | NA | TRBV9 | CASSGISTDTQYF
TRBJ2-1 | TRBD2 | TRBV5-1 | CASSFLTSGRLHEQFF
TRBJ2-2 | NA | TRBV2 | CASRDGRDSNTGELFF
TRBJ2-3 | NA | TRBV29-1 | CSVTDTDTQYF
TRBJ2-6 | TRBD2 | TRBV6-1 | CASSERGAGANVLTF
TRBJ1-1 | NA | TRBV5-1 | CASSPGREEAFF
TRBJ2-3 | NA | TRBV10-1 | CASSDPRDPQRNTQYF
TRBJ2-1 | TRBD1 | TRBV6-5 | CASSSGTGGYEQFF
TRBJ2-7 | TRBD2 | TRBV7-1 | CASSLAGWSYEQYF
TRBJ1-2 | TRBD1 | TRBV4-1 | CASSPTEGGGYGYTF
TRBJ2-7 | NA | TRBV6-1 | CASSDAFRWRGSYEQYF
TRBJ2-1 | TRBD2 | TRBV7-8 | CASSLGSGLGSHEQFF
TRBJ2-2 | NA | TRBV7-2 | CASSLGLSGELFF
TRBJ1-2 | NA | TRBV10-3 | CAISESPAEGRFRYGYTF
TRBJ2-2 | NA | TRBV19 | CASSIAHRDVNTGELFF
TRBJ2-1 | NA | TRBV25-1 | CAGSSTGLHNEQFF
TRBJ2-1 | NA | TRBV28 | CASSLGSGEQFF
TRBJ2-7 | TRBD1 | TRBV5-1 | CASSKGQGPQYEQYF
TRBJ1-3 | NA | TRBV5-4 | CASSLRFGGSYSGNTIYF
TRBJ2-7 | TRBD1 | TRBV7-9 | CASSSDRDSRYYEQYF
TRBJ1-1 | NA | TRBV4-1 | CASSQDFGRVTEAFF
TRBJ2-7 | TRBD2 | TRBV7-6 | CASSPGLAETTYEQYF
TRBJ1-2 | NA | TRBV29-1 | CSVHDWDYGYTF
TRBJ2-1 | TRBD2 | TRBV15 | CATSRDRLAGVVEQFF
TRBJ2-7 | TRBD2 | TRBV29-1 | CSVVGLAGVFEQYF
TRBJ1-3 | NA | TRBV10-3 | CAISGTAGNTIYF
TRBJ2-7 | NA | TRBV29-1 | CSVQGGQSYEQYF
TRBJ2-2 | TRBD1 | TRBV6-5 | CASSYSTGFAGELFF
TRBJ1-1 | NA | TRBV11-1 | CASSLAGKSEAFF
TRBJ2-7 | TRBD1 | TRBV27 | CASTLSTGGSYEQYF
TRBJ2-3 | NA | TRBV6-1 | CASSEPYTDTQYF
TRBJ2-4 | TRBD1 | TRBV11-2 | CASSARTGGVAKNIQYF
TRBJ2-2 | NA | TRBV7-9 | CASRPGWGFSGELFF
TRBJ2-7 | NA | TRBV28 | CASGGRSYEQYF
TRBJ2-3 | TRBD1 | TRBV7-7 | CASSLSTGGTDTQYF
TRBJ2-7 | NA | TRBV7-2 | CASSRLLVEQYF
TRBJ2-7 | NA | TRBV29-1 | CSVIGARADEQYF
TRBJ1-5 | TRBD1 | TRBV19 | CASSIRTGGVQPQHF
TRBJ2-7 | TRBD2 | TRBV9 | CASSPTAGGSYEQYF
TRBJ2-5 | NA | TRBV10-2 | CASSDLGRVPFFQYF
TRBJ1-5 | NA | TRBV4-3 | CASSQDRGPGQPQHF
TRBJ1-5 | NA | TRBV10-3 | CAISDDSPLQHF
TRBJ2-1 | NA | TRBV5-6 | CASSFLANWGNEQFF
TRBJ2-7 | TRBD1 | TRBV7-6 | CASSSPPPDREGLRSYEQYF
TRBJ2-2 | NA | TRBV10-1 | CASRAPTGELFF
TRBJ2-3 | NA | TRBV7-9 | CASSPTGTPTDTQYF
TRBJ2-1 | NA | TRBV5-6 | CASSFRDLTVRVEFF
TRBJ2-5 | NA | TRBV19 | CASSIAGGLAKETQYF